These 30 T cell receptor beta chains originate from one sample sequenced in a study of cytomegalovirus exposure and HLA in healthy donors. TCRdb's copy holds only in-frame clones and misses some; the assay was immunoSEQ multiplex PCR. The data hold 100,000 to 120,000 clones, with 89% observed a single time. The sequencing input was PBMCs. The origin of the receptors is a woman between 18 and 29 years old in good health and CMV-seronegative.

The chain is built from TRBV9 and TRBJ2-1; 9 nucleotides align to TRBD2. Germline loops: CDR1 SGDLS, CDR2 YYNGEE. The V gene end was trimmed by 1 base and the J gene end by 5 bases; junction bases not matched to a gene: 4. This CDR3 has 15 amino acids. The CDR3 is CASSVLAGPHNEQFF. The CDR3 DNA reads as TGTGCCAGCAGCGTACTAGCGGGACCCCACAATGAGCAGTTCTTC.

This chain links TRBV15 with TRBJ2-4, with 10 bases matching TRBD2. Trimming at V came to 1 base and at J to 6 bases, leaving 15 bases not matched to a gene. CDR3 length: 19 residues. Germline V gives CDR1 LNHNV, CDR2 YYDKDF (reference sequence). This CDR3 is CATSRVGSGRPDSRNIQYF. The CDR3 DNA sequence: TGTGCCACCAGCAGAGTTGGTAGCGGGAGGCCGGATTCGAGAAACATTCAGTACTTC.

The chain links TRBV5-1 to TRBJ2-7, with TRBD2 matching over 10 bases. V shed 2 bases, J shed 3 bases, and the junction held 8 bases outside the gene matches. The V gene's germline CDR1 is SGHRS and CDR2 YFSETQ. The CDR3 has 16 amino acids. CDR3 sequence: CASSFLSSGSIYEQYF. CDR3 sequence (DNA): TGCGCCAGCAGCTTTCTATCTAGCGGGAGTATCTACGAGCAGTACTTC.

V is TRBV29-1 and J is TRBJ1-2, with D perhaps TRBD1 (6 bases). Germline CDR1 is SQVTM and CDR2 is ANQGSEA. The CDR3 covers 13 residues. V shed 5 bases and J shed 8 bases, with 18 bases lying between them. The CDR3 protein is CSVHRGGARGYTF. Here the CDR3 DNA reads TGCAGCGTTCACCGCGGGGGGGCGCGGGGCTACACCTTC.

The J gene is TRBJ2-3, the V gene TRBV6-5, with 8 positions matching TRBD1. This CDR3 has 12 amino acids. V lost 10 bases, J lost 4 bases, and 4 bases stayed unmatched. Germline V CDR1 and CDR2: MNHEY, SVGAGI. In DNA, the CDR3 is TGTGCCACAACGACAGGGGCAGATACGCAGTATTTT. It specifies CATTTGADTQYF.

This chain uses TRBV25-1 with TRBJ2-2; TRBD1 aligns across 9 bases. This CDR3 has 13 amino acids. Germline loops: CDR1 MGHDK, CDR2 SYGVNS. The ends lost 4 bases at V and 6 bases at J; junction bases unmatched: 0. As DNA, the CDR3 is TGTGCCAGCAGTGGGACAGGGGCCGGGGAGCTGTTTTTT. Its translation is CASSGTGAGELFF. Combining the CDR3 with reference TRBV25-1 and TRBJ2-2 gives the whole variable domain EADIYQTPRYLVIGTGKKITLECSQTMGHDKMYWYQQDPGMELHLIHYSYGVNSTEKGDLSSESTVSRIRTEHFPLTLESARPSHTSQYLCASSGTGAGELFFGEGSRLTVL.

V gene TRBV14 combines with J gene TRBJ1-2; 8 nucleotides agree with TRBD1. Germline-derived CDR1 and CDR2 are SGHDN and FVKESK. CDR3 size: 17 residues. The ends lost 1 base at V and 2 bases at J; junction bases unmatched: 9. CDR3 nucleotides: TGTGCCAGCAGCCAAGTATTCCCGGGACAGGAGAACTATGGCTACACCTTC. It is translated as CASSQVFPGQENYGYTF.

V is TRBV23-1 and J is TRBJ2-6, with TRBD1 identical over 10 bases. TRBV23-1 is annotated as an ORF whose role is uncertain. This CDR3 region has 18 residues. The trim removed 3 bases at V and 1 base at J, leaving 6 bases unmatched. The CDR3 DNA follows: TGCGCCAGCAGTCATTGGGGACAGGGGAAGTCTGGGGCCAACGTCCTGACTTTC. This translates into CASSHWGQGKSGANVLTF.

The rearrangement uses TRBV28 and TRBJ1-1; D might be TRBD1 (5 bases). The length of the CDR3 is 14 residues. The ends were cut back, 2 bases at V and 4 bases at J, with 11 bases in the middle. Germline V gives CDR1 MDHEN, CDR2 SYDVKM. The CDR3 nucleotides read TGTGCCAGCAGTTTACCAGGGTCGAGCACTGAAGCTTTCTTT. As protein: CASSLPGSSTEAFF.

The CDR3 DNA reads TGCGCCAGCAGCCAGCCCAGCGGGGGGTACGAGCAGTACTTC. This codes for CASSQPSGGYEQYF. The chain is built from TRBV4-1 and TRBJ2-7; TRBD2 matches at 9 bases. This CDR3 has 14 amino acids. The V gene's germline CDR1 is MGHRA and CDR2 YSYEKL. The J segment lost 4 bases and the V segment lost 3 bases, leaving 4 bases of the junction unmatched.

The rearrangement uses TRBV7-9 and TRBJ2-7, with 9 positions matching TRBD1. CDR3 length equals 16 residues. Germline CDR1 and CDR2: SEHNR and FQNEAQ (reference sequence). Trimming took 5 bases from V and 6 from J; bases not matched to a gene: 14. The CDR3 nucleotides are TGTGCCAGCAGCCAACCCACAGGGGGCGCGGGTCTCGAGCAGTACTTC. It encodes CASSQPTGGAGLEQYF. The full variable domain, in which reference TRBV7-9 and TRBJ2-7 provide the parts outside the CDR3, is DTGVSQNPRHKITKRGQNVTFRCDPISEHNRLYWYRQTLGQGPEFLTYFQNEAQLEKSRLLSDRFSAERPKGSFSTLEIQRTEQGDSAMYLCASSQPTGGAGLEQYFGPGTRLTVT.

The V and J genes are TRBV7-7 and TRBJ2-6; 9 bases are shared with TRBD1. This CDR3 is 17 amino acids long. CDR1 is SSHAT and CDR2 is FNYEAQ in the germline V gene (reference sequence). CDR3 DNA: TGTGCTAGCGGAGGGACAGGGAGTGTCCCTGGGGCCAACGTCCTGACTTTC. This gives the protein CASGGTGSVPGANVLTF.

This CDR3 is CSAGARGYTF. In DNA, the CDR3 is TGCAGTGCGGGGGCCAGGGGCTACACCTTC. The chain joins TRBV20-1 to TRBJ1-2, with a tentative D call TRBD1 (6 bases). Looked up from germline, CDR1 is DFQATT and CDR2 is SNEGSKA (reference sequence). This CDR3 contains 10 residues. Trimming removed 6 bases from V and 8 bases from J, with 10 bases in between.

This chain links TRBV27 with TRBJ2-7, with 7 bases that match TRBD1. CDR3 length: 15 residues. Germline lookup yields CDR1 MNHEY and CDR2 SMNVEV (reference sequence). With V trimmed by 7 bases and J by 2 bases, 11 bases remained unmatched. The DNA for the CDR3 is TGTGCCAGCATGAAGCCCGGGACAGCTACCTACGAGCAGTACTTC. It translates to CASMKPGTATYEQYF.

The chain is built from TRBV4-1 and TRBJ1-1; D possibly corresponds to TRBD1 (6 bases). In germline, CDR1 is MGHRA, CDR2 YSYEKL. The CDR3 runs to 13 residues. Trimming left V 1 base short and J 11 bases short, with 14 bases between. DNA of the CDR3: TGCGCCAGCAGCCAAGTTCCCCCCACAGGGGCTTTCTTT. This codes for CASSQVPPTGAFF.

The chain is built from TRBV10-2 and TRBJ2-1; 9 nucleotides align to TRBD2. J lost 2 bases, V lost 6 bases, and 2 bases had no gene match. Germline V gene data show CDR1 as WSHSY and CDR2 as SAAADI. This CDR3 contains 14 residues. The CDR3 here is CASRASGTYNEQFF. The DNA for the CDR3 is TGCGCCAGCAGGGCTAGCGGGACCTACAATGAGCAGTTCTTC.

The CDR3 DNA reads as TGCGCCAGCAGCCAAGAAGCCGGACAGCAGAACACTGAAGCTTTCTTT. Translating gives CASSQEAGQQNTEAFF. The chain is built from TRBV4-1 and TRBJ1-1, with D perhaps TRBD1 (6 bases). CDR1 and CDR2 from the germline V gene are MGHRA and YSYEKL. Trimming took 0 bases from V and 1 from J, leaving 12 bases between them. The CDR3 is 16 residues long.

This clone was counted between two and nine times. The gene calls are TRBV6-1 and TRBJ2-7, with 9 nucleotides matching TRBD1. J lost 3 bases, V lost 6 bases, and 6 bases had no gene match. The CDR3 totals 14 residues. CDR1 MNHNS and CDR2 SASEGT come from the germline V gene. The CDR3 protein is CASSKDRGFYEQYF. The CDR3 DNA reads TGTGCCAGCAGCAAGGACAGGGGATTCTACGAGCAGTACTTC.

This chain links TRBV19 with TRBJ2-1, with 7 positions matching TRBD2. The germline gives CDR1 LNHDA, CDR2 SQIVND (reference sequence). This CDR3 is built from 14 residues. Trimming removed 4 bases from V and 4 bases from J; junction bases left unmatched: 4. The CDR3 bases are TGTGCCAGTAGTACGGGACTACTGTACAATGAGCAGTTCTTC. It yields the protein CASSTGLLYNEQFF.

This clone was recorded once. V and J are TRBV7-3 and TRBJ2-1, with TRBD1 matching 8 bases. V lost 6 bases and J lost 3; bases outside the gene matches: 10. The CDR3 contains 16 residues. Looked up from germline, CDR1 is SGHTA and CDR2 is FQGTGA. This CDR3 reads CASSYQGAGSYNEQFF. Written as DNA, the CDR3 is TGTGCCAGCAGTTACCAGGGGGCAGGGAGCTACAATGAGCAGTTCTTC.

The chain uses TRBV19 and TRBJ1-2, with D unresolved. The CDR3 runs to 14 residues. The V end lost 2 bases, the J end lost 6 bases, and 13 bases lay between the germline ends. Germline V gene data show CDR1 as LNHDA and CDR2 as SQIVND (reference sequence). CDR3 protein: CASSITPERDGYTF. CDR3 nucleotides: TGTGCCAGTAGTATAACCCCTGAGAGGGATGGCTACACCTTC. Full variable domain (rest looked up from reference TRBV19 and TRBJ1-2): DGGITQSPKYLFRKEGQNVTLSCEQNLNHDAMYWYRQDPGQGLRLIYYSQIVNDFQKGDIAEGYSVSREKKESFPLTVTSAQKNPTAFYLCASSITPERDGYTFGSGTRLTVV.

The rearrangement links TRBV10-1 to TRBJ1-1; TRBD1 matches at 7 bases. Germline CDR1 is WNHNN and CDR2 is SYGVQD (reference sequence). The V gene end was trimmed by 6 bases and the J gene end by 4 bases; junction bases not matched to a gene: 11. There are 15 residues in the CDR3. The CDR3: CASRPLRQGSTEAFF. CDR3 DNA: TGCGCCAGCAGACCTCTCCGACAGGGCTCCACTGAAGCTTTCTTT.

The chain recombines TRBV19 with TRBJ2-1, with 12 bases lining up with TRBD2. This CDR3 region has 17 residues. Germline V gene sequence: CDR1 LNHDA, CDR2 SQIVND (reference sequence). The trim removed 6 bases at V and 6 bases at J, leaving 12 bases unmatched. CDR3 loop: CASRLGKLAGGSNEQFF. Written as DNA, the CDR3 is TGTGCCAGTAGGTTAGGGAAACTAGCGGGAGGTTCCAATGAGCAGTTCTTC.

This clone has a single count. The chain has TRBV5-8 and TRBJ1-2; D ambiguous. Trimming took off 0 bases at V and 6 bases at J, with 9 bases between the two ends. This CDR3 region has 13 residues. The germline CDR1 and CDR2 sequences are SGHTS and YDEGEE. This CDR3 reads CASSLAGGDGYTF. The CDR3, as DNA: TGTGCCAGCAGCTTGGCCGGCGGGGATGGCTACACCTTC.

The V call is TRBV27, the J call TRBJ1-4; 7 positions match TRBD1. CDR1 and CDR2 (germline): MNHEY, SMNVEV (reference sequence). The junction had 5 bases not matched to a gene; V was cut back by 6 bases and J by 4 bases. CDR3 length: 14 amino acids. Written as DNA, the CDR3 is TGTGCCAGCAGCTGGGGACAGAATAATGAAAAACTGTTTTTT. Amino acids: CASSWGQNNEKLFF.

In this sample, this clone turned up once. The chain combines TRBV4-3 with TRBJ2-3; D might be TRBD1 (6 bases). Germline CDR1 reads LGHNA; CDR2 reads YSLEER. CDR3 length: 17 residues. Between the trimmed V and J ends, which lost 2 bases and 5 bases, there was a span of 20 bases. The CDR3 DNA follows: TGCGCCAGCAGCCAACAGGGGTGGCCCAGGGGAGAAGATACGCAGTATTTT. Its translation is CASSQQGWPRGEDTQYF.

J is TRBJ2-1 and V is TRBV4-3; TRBD2 agrees at 8 bases. CDR1 and CDR2 (germline): LGHNA, YSLEER. Unmatched junction bases numbered 11, after V lost 4 bases and J lost 9 bases. This CDR3 has 15 residues. CDR3 nucleotide sequence: TGCGCCAGCAGCCTAGGACTAGCAGGTTTGGGTGAGCAGTTCTTC. Translated, it gives CASSLGLAGLGEQFF.

The genes are TRBV9 and TRBJ1-4, with 12 bases that match TRBD1. The V gene end was trimmed by 4 bases and the J gene end by 6 bases; junction bases not matched to a gene: 7. This CDR3 is 16 amino acids long. Germline V gene lookup returns CDR1 SGDLS and CDR2 YYNGEE. The CDR3 DNA follows: TGTGCCAGCAGCCCCGGGACAGGGGGCTGGGATGAAAAACTGTTTTTT. This codes for CASSPGTGGWDEKLFF. The whole variable domain, filled in from reference TRBV9 and TRBJ1-4, reads DSGVTQTPKHLITATGQRVTLRCSPRSGDLSVYWYQQSLDQGLQFLIQYYNGEERAKGNILERFSAQQFPDLHSELNLSSLELGDSALYFCASSPGTGGWDEKLFFGSGTQLSVL.

The CDR3 coding sequence is TGTGCCAGCAGCTCTCGCCTAATTGAGCAGTTCTTC. Its translation is CASSSRLIEQFF. The genes are TRBV28 and TRBJ2-1, with D unresolved. Germline V gene data show CDR1 as MDHEN and CDR2 as SYDVKM. V lost 6 bases and J lost 9, with 12 bases in between. The CDR3 totals 12 residues.

J is TRBJ1-5 and V is TRBV19; 9 bases line up with TRBD1. V gave up 1 base and J gave up 5 bases; unmatched junction bases: 6. The germline gives CDR1 LNHDA, CDR2 SQIVND (reference sequence). This CDR3 is 16 amino acids long. CDR3 nucleotide sequence: TGTGCCAGTAGTATAGTCGGGACAGGGTTCGATCAGCCCCAGCATTTT. Translated: CASSIVGTGFDQPQHF.